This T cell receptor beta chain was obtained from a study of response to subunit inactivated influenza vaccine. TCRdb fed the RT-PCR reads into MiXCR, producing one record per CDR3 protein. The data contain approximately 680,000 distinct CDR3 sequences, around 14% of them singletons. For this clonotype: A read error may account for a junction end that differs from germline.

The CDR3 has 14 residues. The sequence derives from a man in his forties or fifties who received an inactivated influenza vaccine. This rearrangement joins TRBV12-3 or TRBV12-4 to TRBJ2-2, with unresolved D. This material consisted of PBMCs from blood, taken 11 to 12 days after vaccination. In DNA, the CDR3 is TGTGCCTGCAGCCTCATAATCGCGTCCGGGGAGCTGTTTTTT. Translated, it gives CACSLIIASGELFF.